One sample yielded the 27 T cell receptor beta chains listed below, sequenced in a study of CXCR3-negative and CXCR3-positive naive CD8 T cells (dated by TCRdb to about 2019). The instrument was a NextSeq 550. The Human TCR Profiling Kit (MiLaboratory) was used to make UMI-labeled 5' RACE TRB cDNA libraries. Following TCRdb reprocessing, every CDR3 protein sequence forms one entry, and DNA is not provided. The data table for this sample lists over 55,000 distinct CDR3 sequences. Jointly, the top ten make up around 24% of the sample. Specimen: memory CD8+ T cells from blood. Reading the label with the study, this specimen's cell subset or site is: conventional CD8+ memory T cells (TMEM), sorted as controls. These receptors all come from a human donor in good health. Some clones in this sample may be carry-over from other donors' samples.

The chain employs TRBV29-1 and TRBJ2-1; TCRdb's assignment of TRBD2 cannot be checked, as there is no DNA. CDR1 and CDR2 from the germline V gene are SQVTM and ANQGSEA. This CDR3 has 14 amino acids. The CDR3: CSVEGLAGVNEQFF.

The chain uses TRBV3-1 and TRBJ2-3; as DNA is missing, the TRBD2 call by TCRdb cannot be tested. The CDR3 contains 14 residues. Germline CDR1 reads LGHDT; CDR2 reads YNNKEL (reference sequence). The CDR3 sequence is CASSLTGTQDTQYF.

The chain employs TRBV10-3 and TRBJ2-5; TCRdb names TRBD2, which stays unverified in the absence of DNA. The V gene's germline CDR1 is ENHRY and CDR2 SYGVKD. The CDR3 is 13 amino acids. This CDR3 reads CAIMEGPRETQYF.

The CDR3 loop reads CASSDRLEGNTEAFF. The chain couples TRBV6-1 to TRBJ1-1. The CDR3 has 15 residues. Germline CDR1 reads MNHNS; CDR2 reads SASEGT.

This chain connects TRBV7-3 to TRBJ1-1; TCRdb designates TRBD1, a call that cannot be tested without DNA. The germline gives CDR1 SGHTA, CDR2 FQGTGA. This CDR3 region has 15 residues. This chain's CDR3 is CASSLGAQGGTEAFF.

J is TRBJ2-1 and V is TRBV4-1. CDR1 and CDR2 from the germline V gene are MGHRA and YSYEKL. This CDR3 has 14 amino acids. The CDR3 loop is CASSQAVVMLEQFF.

The rearrangement links TRBV3-1 to TRBJ2-3. Germline V gene data show CDR1 as LGHDT and CDR2 as YNNKEL (reference sequence). The CDR3 runs 14 residues. The CDR3: CASTAKISPDTQYF.

The chain couples TRBV29-1 to TRBJ1-1; the TRBD1 assignment by TCRdb is unverifiable without DNA. From germline, CDR1 is SQVTM and CDR2 ANQGSEA. The CDR3 loop spans 13 amino acids. CDR3 amino acids: CSVEEGGQGEAFF.

This sequence joins TRBV29-1 and TRBJ1-2; the D call of TRBD1 rests on TCRdb alone, since no DNA is present to check it. The CDR3 has 12 amino acids. Per the germline V gene, CDR1 is SQVTM and CDR2 is ANQGSEA. The CDR3 protein is CSVAGQSHGYTF.

The chain combines TRBV20-1 with TRBJ2-3; TCRdb's D call of TRBD1 is untestable without DNA. Per germline, CDR1 DFQATT and CDR2 SNEGSKA (reference sequence). There are 14 residues in the CDR3. This chain's CDR3 is CSAYEAGGPDTQYF.

V and J are TRBV7-3 and TRBJ2-5; there is no DNA to check the TCRdb D call of TRBD1. This CDR3 has 14 residues. Germline V CDR1 and CDR2: SGHTA, FQGTGA. The CDR3 is CASSPSGGHETQYF.

The V and J genes are TRBV7-9 and TRBJ1-3; TCRdb designates TRBD1, a call that cannot be tested without DNA. The CDR3 has 15 residues. Germline CDR1 and CDR2: SEHNR and FQNEAQ (reference sequence). CDR3 region: CASTPGEGDGNTIYF.

The rearrangement links TRBV6-1 to TRBJ2-1. This CDR3 is built from 12 residues. Germline CDR1 reads MNHNS; CDR2 reads SASEGT. This CDR3 reads CASREAGNEQFF.

The genes are TRBV29-1 and TRBJ1-2; TCRdb reports TRBD1, a call that lacks DNA to check it against. This CDR3 has 13 residues. The germline CDR1 and CDR2 sequences are SQVTM and ANQGSEA. CDR3 region: CSVEGTGTYGYTF.

The chain couples TRBV7-6 to TRBJ1-3. CDR1 is SGHVS, CDR2 FNYEAQ, per germline. The CDR3 length is 18 residues. CDR3 amino acids: CASSLGVILSSSGNTIYF. Based on the CDR3 plus reference TRBV7-6 and TRBJ1-3, the full variable domain is GAGVSQSPRYKVTKRGQDVALRCDPISGHVSLYWYRQALGQGPEFLTYFNYEAQQDKSGLPNDRFSAERPEGSISTLTIQRTEQRDSAMYRCASSLGVILSSSGNTIYFGEGSWLTVV.

The rearrangement links TRBV29-1 to TRBJ2-2. The CDR3 loop spans 14 amino acids. Per germline, CDR1 SQVTM and CDR2 ANQGSEA. The CDR3 sequence: CSASTPGNTGELFF.

The J gene is TRBJ1-3, the V gene TRBV7-3. This CDR3 is 12 amino acids long. Germline CDR1 SGHTA, CDR2 FQGTGA. The CDR3 loop is CASITDRNTIYF.

V and J are TRBV7-3 and TRBJ1-3; without DNA, the TCRdb call of TRBD1 cannot be checked. The germline gives CDR1 SGHTA, CDR2 FQGTGA. This CDR3 contains 18 residues. The CDR3: CASSARLSDKACGNTIYF.

The V gene is TRBV29-1, the J gene TRBJ1-1. Germline-derived CDR1 and CDR2 are SQVTM and ANQGSEA. The CDR3 spans 14 residues. The chain's CDR3 is CSVAPQSMNTEAFF.

The chain uses TRBV7-6 and TRBJ2-7. Germline CDR1 reads SGHVS; CDR2 reads FNYEAQ. CDR3 size: 14 residues. The CDR3 sequence: CASSLAPYSYEQYF.

The rearrangement uses TRBV6-5 and TRBJ2-7. Germline CDR1 is MNHEY and CDR2 is SVGAGI. CDR3 size: 13 residues. CDR3 amino acids: CASSYSPEYEQYF.

The chain couples TRBV28 to TRBJ2-2; absent DNA, TCRdb's TRBD1 call cannot be checked. Germline loops: CDR1 MDHEN, CDR2 SYDVKM. The CDR3 contains 14 residues. CDR3 loop: CASSSGTGAGELFF.

V usage is TRBV7-9 and J usage is TRBJ1-1. Germline values: CDR1 SEHNR, CDR2 FQNEAQ (reference sequence). This CDR3 is 12 amino acids long. CDR3 protein: CASSFGFSEAFF.

The chain recombines TRBV24-1 with TRBJ2-5. Germline CDR1 KGHDR, CDR2 SFDVKD. The CDR3 runs to 11 residues. CDR3 region: CATTRQETQYF.

The chain joins TRBV3-1 to TRBJ1-2; TCRdb's D call of TRBD1 is untestable without DNA. This CDR3 contains 16 residues. The germline gives CDR1 LGHDT, CDR2 YNNKEL (reference sequence). The CDR3 spells CASSPPDSKRSSGYTF.

J is TRBJ1-1 and V is TRBV4-1. Germline V gives CDR1 MGHRA, CDR2 YSYEKL. The CDR3 has 14 residues. CDR3 sequence reads: CASSQDLGGGEAFF.

The genes are TRBV29-1 and TRBJ2-2. Germline CDR1 and CDR2: SQVTM and ANQGSEA. The CDR3 covers 12 residues. The chain's CDR3 is CSVDQNTGELFF.